This is a list of T cell receptor beta chains from one sample in a study of CD8 T cells in ankylosing spondylitis. TCRdb fed the 5' RACE reads into MiXCR, producing one record per CDR3 protein. The sample records roughly 250,000 distinct CDR3 sequences, approximately 9% being singletons. The sequencing sample was made of blood, either unsorted or a sorted T cell fraction (not recorded which). The receptors were gathered from a male donor with ankylosing spondylitis or in good health (not recorded which). CDR3s include the opening cysteine and the closing phenylalanine or tryptophan. A D gene is named only where the DNA matches it firmly. Part of the rows lack a size; the others show once, few, many or a class for expanded clones.

V	D	size	J	CDR3	DNA
TRBV2	-	-	TRBJ1-4	CASAWGEKLFF	TGTGCCAGCGCGTGGGGGGAAAAACTGTTTTTT
TRBV6-4	TRBD1	-	TRBJ1-2	CASRQGTGIRYGYTF	TGTGCCAGCAGACAGGGGACAGGGATTCGGTATGGCTACACCTTC
TRBV20-1	-	many	TRBJ2-7	CSARVGGTPTYEQYF	TGCAGTGCTAGAGTGGGCGGGACCCCTACCTACGAGCAGTACTTC
TRBV10-3	TRBD1	many	TRBJ2-1	CATTGGHEQFF	TGTGCCACTACAGGGGGCCATGAGCAGTTCTTC
TRBV27	-	-	TRBJ2-7	CASSLSGGPGLYEQYF	TGTGCCAGCAGTTTATCGGGGGGGCCTGGTCTCTACGAGCAGTACTTC
TRBV5-1	-	few	TRBJ2-1	CASSRGQPLGNEQFF	TGCGCCAGCAGCAGAGGACAGCCCTTGGGCAATGAGCAGTTCTTC
TRBV11-2	TRBD1	many	TRBJ1-6	CASSLDGQGINSPLHF	TGTGCCAGCAGCTTAGACGGACAGGGAATAAATTCACCCCTCCACTTT
TRBV29-1	-	few	TRBJ1-2	CSVPGPKATYGYTF	TGCAGCGTCCCTGGACCGAAAGCGACCTATGGCTACACCTTC
TRBV27	-	many	TRBJ1-6	CASGDRSSYNSPLHF	TGTGCCAGCGGCGACAGGAGCTCCTATAATTCACCCCTCCACTTT
TRBV7-2	TRBD1	many	TRBJ1-1	CASSSGQVNTEAFF	TGTGCCAGCAGCTCTGGACAGGTGAACACTGAAGCTTTCTTT
TRBV6-5	-	many	TRBJ2-1	CASSYSRPGYEAFF	TGTGCCAGCAGTTACTCTCGACCAGGGTACGAGGCGTTCTTC
TRBV12-5	TRBD1	many	TRBJ1-2	CASAMGQAYGYTF	TGTGCTAGTGCCATGGGACAGGCATATGGCTACACCTTC
TRBV25-1	TRBD1	many	TRBJ1-4	CASSAPDRENEKLFF	TGTGCCAGCAGCGCCCCGGACAGGGAAAATGAAAAACTGTTTTTT
TRBV11-1	-	few	TRBJ1-2	CASSLGGGSYGYTF	TGTGCCAGCAGCTTAGGCGGCGGGTCCTATGGCTACACCTTC
TRBV6-1	-	many	TRBJ1-4	CASSVERGGSEKLFF	TGTGCCAGCAGTGTTGAGAGGGGAGGGAGTGAAAAACTGTTTTTT
TRBV30	-	-	TRBJ1-5	CAWSPGVGQPQHF	TGTGCCTGGAGCCCAGGGGTAGGCCAGCCCCAGCATTTT
TRBV10-3	TRBD2	many	TRBJ2-1	CATSGLAIGNEQFF	TGTGCCACCTCTGGACTAGCGATAGGAAATGAGCAGTTCTTC
TRBV9	TRBD2	many	TRBJ2-1	CASSGSGSDYNEQFF	TGTGCCAGCAGCGGTAGCGGGAGTGATTACAATGAGCAGTTCTTC
TRBV2	-	few	TRBJ1-5	CASAKQGLGNQPQHF	TGTGCCAGCGCTAAGCAGGGGTTGGGCAATCAGCCCCAGCATTTT
TRBV5-1	-	many	TRBJ2-1	CASSFMGYSYNEQFF	TGCGCCAGCAGCTTCATGGGTTACTCCTACAATGAGCAGTTCTTC
TRBV29-1	-	many	TRBJ2-1	CSTAGGSYNEQFF	TGCAGCACCGCCGGAGGTTCCTACAATGAGCAGTTCTTC
TRBV5-1	TRBD1	many	TRBJ2-7	CASRSGTATYEQYF	TGCGCCAGCAGGTCTGGGACAGCGACCTACGAGCAGTACTTC
TRBV7-2	-	many	TRBJ2-1	CASSLATHSGNEQFF	TGTGCCAGCAGCTTAGCAACCCACTCCGGCAATGAGCAGTTCTTC
TRBV20-1	-	many	TRBJ1-5	CSARGANNQPQHF	TGCAGTGCTAGGGGGGCGAACAATCAGCCCCAGCATTTT
TRBV12-3/TRBV12-4	TRBD2	many	TRBJ2-3	CASSLARGADTQYF	TGTGCCAGCAGTTTAGCACGGGGGGCAGATACGCAGTATTTT
TRBV4-3	TRBD1	many	TRBJ1-2	CASSQDRTGWGYTF	TGCGCCAGCAGCCAAGATCGGACAGGCTGGGGCTACACCTTC
TRBV20-1	TRBD1	many	TRBJ1-3	CSAPDRASGNTIYF	TGCAGTGCTCCAGACAGGGCCTCTGGAAACACCATATATTTT
TRBV27	TRBD1	many	TRBJ1-5	CASSLFPGQGNQPQHF	TGTGCCAGCAGTTTATTTCCCGGACAGGGGAATCAGCCCCAGCATTTT
TRBV6-2/TRBV6-3	-	many	TRBJ2-5	CASRTMQETQYF	TGTGCCAGCAGGACGATGCAAGAGACCCAGTACTTC
TRBV5-4	-	-	TRBJ1-1	CASSLYTKSEAFF	TGTGCCAGCAGCTTGTACACGAAATCTGAAGCTTTCTTT
TRBV9	TRBD2	-	TRBJ2-1	CASSVGGGGRGSNEQFF	TGTGCCAGCAGCGTAGGAGGAGGCGGGAGAGGGTCGAATGAGCAGTTCTTC
TRBV19	-	few	TRBJ2-1	CASRLGGGSSYNEQFF	TGTGCCAGTAGACTAGGGGGGGGAAGCTCCTACAATGAGCAGTTCTTC
TRBV20-1	-	many	TRBJ2-3	CSAGDGRSLGTQYF	TGCAGTGCCGGGGATGGGCGTTCTCTAGGGACGCAGTATTTT
TRBV7-9	-	-	TRBJ2-2	CASSRGTNTGELFF	TGTGCCAGTTCGAGGGGTACGAACACCGGGGAGCTGTTTTTT
TRBV9	-	-	TRBJ2-2	CASSEPSGFANTGELFF	TGTGCCAGCAGCGAACCTTCGGGGTTCGCGAACACCGGGGAGCTGTTTTTT
TRBV7-2	-	many	TRBJ2-2	CASSSTGTWRTGELFF	TGTGCCAGCAGTTCGACCGGGACATGGAGGACCGGGGAGCTGTTTTTT
TRBV7-9	TRBD2	many	TRBJ2-5	CASSLIAGVETQYF	TGTGCCAGCAGCTTAATAGCGGGAGTAGAGACCCAGTACTTC
TRBV10-2	TRBD2	many	TRBJ2-1	CASSNSGGGEQFF	TGCGCCAGCAGTAATAGCGGGGGAGGTGAGCAGTTCTTC
TRBV5-1	-	few	TRBJ2-7	CASSFPGAAYEQYF	TGCGCCAGCAGCTTTCCCGGGGCGGCCTACGAGCAGTACTTC
TRBV5-1	-	many	TRBJ2-7	CASSLGDPGAHEQYF	TGCGCCAGCAGCTTGGGAGATCCAGGGGCACACGAGCAGTACTTC
TRBV6-1	-	few	TRBJ1-2	CASKRAGVDYGYTF	TGTGCCAGCAAAAGGGCAGGCGTTGACTATGGCTACACCTTC
TRBV10-3	-	-	TRBJ1-5	CAISESGSRNQPQHF	TGTGCCATCAGTGAGTCGGGTAGCCGCAATCAGCCCCAGCATTTT
TRBV4-2	-	-	TRBJ1-1	CASSQLLRDSIRWAFF	TGTGCCAGCAGCCAACTTCTCCGGGACTCAATCAGGTGGGCTTTCTTT
TRBV20-1	-	many	TRBJ1-4	CSARVPKQGPATNEKLFF	TGCAGTGCTAGAGTCCCAAAGCAGGGCCCGGCAACTAATGAAAAACTGTTTTTT
TRBV7-2	TRBD2	many	TRBJ2-1	CASSLESLAGINEQFF	TGTGCCAGCAGCTTAGAATCCCTAGCGGGAATCAATGAGCAGTTCTTC
TRBV20-1	-	many	TRBJ1-4	CSAQQGIRGEKLFF	TGCAGTGCTCAACAGGGAATTAGAGGTGAAAAACTGTTTTTT
TRBV4-3	TRBD1	-	TRBJ2-3	CASSPGTGGSADTQYF	TGCGCCAGCAGCCCCGGGACAGGGGGCTCCGCAGATACGCAGTATTTT
TRBV7-2	TRBD1	many	TRBJ1-6	CASSRDSLIYNSPLHF	TGTGCCAGCAGCCGGGACAGCCTAATCTATAATTCACCCCTCCACTTT
TRBV10-3	-	many	TRBJ1-1	CAISENIGTGNTEAFF	TGTGCCATCAGTGAGAATATTGGGACTGGGAACACTGAAGCTTTCTTT
TRBV12-3/TRBV12-4	-	few	TRBJ2-6	CASSRGPGEANVLTF	TGTGCCAGCAGCCGGGGCCCCGGGGAGGCCAACGTCCTGACTTTC
TRBV13	TRBD1	few	TRBJ1-4	CASSLDRGATNEKLFF	TGTGCCAGCAGCTTAGACAGGGGTGCAACTAATGAAAAACTGTTTTTT
TRBV10-3	TRBD2	many	TRBJ2-7	CATGRVFYEQYF	TGTGCCACTGGGAGGGTATTCTACGAGCAGTACTTC
TRBV6-2/TRBV6-3	TRBD1	many	TRBJ1-2	CASSYARQGLYGYTF	TGTGCCAGCAGTTACGCCCGACAGGGGCTGTATGGCTACACCTTC
TRBV20-1	TRBD2	many	TRBJ2-3	CSATGLAGGTDTQYF	TGCAGTGCTACCGGACTAGCGGGGGGCACAGATACGCAGTATTTT
TRBV6-4	TRBD2	many	TRBJ2-2	CATHPGLAGGTGELFF	TGTGCCACCCATCCGGGACTAGCGGGAGGAACCGGGGAGCTGTTTTTT
TRBV29-1	-	many	TRBJ2-2	CSVESGAGELFF	TGCAGCGTTGAATCGGGGGCCGGGGAGCTGTTTTTT
TRBV24-1	TRBD1	-	TRBJ1-2	CATSDPGQGGGSYTF	TGTGCCACCAGTGACCCCGGACAGGGCGGGGGTAGCTACACCTTC
TRBV19	-	-	TRBJ2-6	CASKRTSGANVLTF	TGTGCCAGTAAGCGGACCTCTGGGGCCAACGTCCTGACTTTC
TRBV7-8	TRBD1	many	TRBJ2-5	CASSLGQGQETQYF	TGTGCCAGCAGCTTAGGACAGGGCCAAGAGACCCAGTACTTC
TRBV20-1	-	many	TRBJ2-1	CSARDRNYNEQFF	TGCAGTGCTAGAGATCGGAACTACAATGAGCAGTTCTTC